This record covers a single TCR beta chain. This entry belongs to a study of blood T cell repertoires in COVID-19. Study overall: Sites across the United States, Italy and Spain contributed samples from acute and convalescent COVID-19.

With 1 base clipped from V and 6 bases from J, the junction kept 4 bases outside the gene matches. The CDR3 length is 16 residues. CDR1 and CDR2 (germline): MNHEY, SVGEGT. In the study's own analysis: Nucleated cell number was recorded as an estimate derived from reference gene primer amplification. Only in-frame clones appear in the TCRdb table, and some are missing; sequencing was by immunoSEQ multiplex PCR. V and J calls and clone size come straight from that table; D and trimming were deduced from the DNA. The sample contains a few hundred thousand clones, 85% to 90% of which appear only once. The sequence was obtained from a man aged 18 to 35 who had recovered from COVID-19. The specimen was PBMCs or T cells enriched from blood (not recorded which). V is TRBV6-2 or TRBV6-3 and J is TRBJ1-6, with TRBD1 identical over 9 bases. The chain's CDR3 is CASSYYRQGGNSPLHF. As DNA, the CDR3 is TGTGCCAGCAGTTACTACCGACAGGGGGGTAATTCACCCCTCCACTTT.